This T cell receptor (beta chain) derives from a study of cytomegalovirus exposure and HLA in healthy donors. 13 Jbeta primers and 60 Vbeta primers were used for the PCR. The repertoire was sequenced with immunoSEQ multiplex PCR; TCRdb's copy has only in-frame clones and lacks some. The data hold 99,000 or so clones, with 75% to 90% observed a single time. Notes on the study in general: An apparent linkage of common viral pathogens to several of the most significant clusters emerged in a later analysis.

Details on this clone: Its antigen remains unidentified.

The V and J ends lost 7 bases and 9 bases respectively, with 19 bases between them. This CDR3 has 14 residues. Germline V gene sequence: CDR1 MNHEY, CDR2 SVGAGI. There were likely unrecorded immune exposures, though donors were nominally healthy when sampled. The TCR was taken from a man in his thirties or forties in good health and CMV-seropositive. What was sequenced was PBMCs. This rearrangement joins TRBV6-5 to TRBJ1-3; D may be TRBD1 (5 bases). For the CDR3, the DNA is TGTGCCAGCACCCAAACCCAGGGTTCAGGCACCATATATTTT. Translated: CASTQTQGSGTIYF.